This T cell receptor (beta chain) appears in the sequencing data of a study of T cell repertoires in cytomegalovirus infection. Looked up from germline, CDR1 is LNHNV and CDR2 is YYDKDF (reference sequence). The CDR3 length is 14 residues. V gave up 10 bases and J gave up 0 bases, with 13 bases separating them. Remarks on this clonotype: Antigen specificity is unknown.

Study-level results: Cumulative public TCR beta family frequency identified CMV carriers with the relevant HLA.

TCRdb used MiXCR to reprocess the reads, holding one entry per CDR3 protein. The profile shows some 900,000 distinct CDR3 sequences, about 31% of them singletons. This receptor was taken from a human donor in good health (CMV status not recorded). Some clones in this sample may be carry-over from other donors' samples. The specimen comprised cultured CD8+ T cells from PBMCs, sampled from culture after CMV antigen stimulation. The J gene is TRBJ1-5, the V gene TRBV15; unclear D gene. The CDR3 nucleotides are TGTGCCATTGATGATCGATATAGCAATCAGCCCCAGCATTTT. Amino acid sequence: CAIDDRYSNQPQHF.